The present TCR beta chain was sequenced within a study of T cells after yellow fever vaccination. In the study overall: SMART-Seq v4 Ultra Low Input prepared the low-cell-number fractions.

As to this clonotype: The antigen is not known.

CDR3 length: 14 amino acids. Germline CDR1 reads MDHEN; CDR2 reads SYDVKM. Trimming left V 4 bases short and J 1 base short, with 9 bases between. MiXCR, applied by TCRdb to the 5' RACE reads, yields one record per CDR3 protein. The profile shows approximately 510,000 distinct CDR3 sequences, around a fifth of them singletons. Study-wide points: Sorted repertoires could include abundant contaminating clonotypes from bulk cells.

The TCR originated in a man aged 18 to 29 who received the YFV17D yellow fever vaccine. The chain couples TRBV28 to TRBJ2-3, with D possibly being TRBD1 (5 bases). The sample in question was PBMCs, obtained 21 days after the first yellow fever vaccination. The CDR3 sequence is CASSSPQGTDTQYF. The DNA for the CDR3 is TGTGCCAGCAGTTCTCCACAGGGCACAGATACGCAGTATTTT.